The 25 T cell receptor beta chains presented below share a single source sample, sequenced in a study of blood T cells in healthy people across ages. Next came a second PCR, run for about 6 to 11 cycles, which used a sample-barcoded 5' primer along with a J-beta primer mix. TCRdb reprocessed the 5' RACE reads via MiXCR and lists one record per CDR3 protein. The sample lists about 1.4 million distinct CDR3 sequences, around 55% seen once, with more than 6% in the top ten. The material sequenced was blood. The receptors stem from a man younger than 35 in good health.

This chain uses TRBV7-2 with TRBJ2-5; D is uncertain. CDR1 and CDR2 from the germline V gene are SGHTA and FQGNSA. Trimming pared 2 bases from V and 11 bases from J, leaving 21 bases between. The CDR3 spans 15 residues. This CDR3 is CASSLTSSSYNEQYF. CDR3 nucleotide sequence: TGTGCCAGCAGCTTAACCTCGAGCTCCTACAATGAGCAGTACTTC.

This clonotype has more than one count but fewer than ten. The chain employs TRBV4-1 and TRBJ1-1; unclear D gene. The germline CDR1 and CDR2 sequences are MGHRA and YSYEKL. Trimming took 4 bases from V and 1 from J, leaving 7 bases between them. The CDR3 contains 13 residues. DNA for the CDR3: TGCGCCAGCAGCCTAAAGGCGAACACTGAAGCTTTCTTT. Translating gives CASSLKANTEAFF.

This rearrangement joins TRBV28 to TRBJ2-1; 14 positions agree with TRBD2. The J segment lost 4 bases and the V segment lost 10 bases, leaving 9 bases of the junction unmatched. This CDR3 comprises 16 residues. CDR1 is MDHEN, CDR2 SYDVKM, per germline. CDR3 DNA: TGTGCCACGACCCGACTAGCGGGGGGGAGGTACAATGAGCAGTTCTTC. Protein: CATTRLAGGRYNEQFF.

The chain combines TRBV9 with TRBJ2-1, with 8 bases matching TRBD1. This CDR3 has 17 amino acids. After removal of 4 bases from V and 3 bases from J, the junction contained 12 bases not matched to a gene. Per the germline V gene, CDR1 is SGDLS and CDR2 is YYNGEE. CDR3 sequence (DNA): TGTGCCAGCAGCCGATCCGGGACAGGAATTATCTACAATGAGCAGTTCTTC. It encodes CASSRSGTGIIYNEQFF.

The chain recombines TRBV20-1 with TRBJ1-1; 7 bases match TRBD1. Germline V CDR1 and CDR2: DFQATT, SNEGSKA (reference sequence). The V gene end was trimmed by 3 bases and the J gene end by 6 bases; junction bases not matched to a gene: 7. The length of the CDR3 is 13 residues. Here the CDR3 reads CSAREGQTSEAFF. In DNA form, the CDR3 reads TGCAGTGCTAGGGAGGGACAGACGTCTGAAGCTTTCTTT.

This chain connects TRBV15 to TRBJ2-3, with TRBD2 matching 12 bases. The CDR3 runs to 16 residues. Germline trimming cut 6 bases from V and 0 bases from J; bases unmatched to any gene: 4. Germline CDR1 LNHNV, CDR2 YYDKDF (reference sequence). The CDR3 nucleotides are TGTGCCACCAGTCTTGGGACTAGCGGGAGCACAGATACGCAGTATTTT. This encodes CATSLGTSGSTDTQYF.

In regard to this clonotype: Possible read error: a much larger clone is one base away. V usage is TRBV27 and J usage is TRBJ2-5; maybe TRBD2 (6 bases). V gave up 6 bases and J gave up 5 bases, with 13 bases separating them. Germline CDR1 and CDR2: MNHEY and SMNVEV (reference sequence). CDR3 length equals 13 residues. In DNA, the CDR3 is TGTGCCAGCAGAGGGACTGGCTCGGAGACCCAGTACTTC. Amino acid sequence: CASRGTGSETQYF.

A remark on this clonotype: The junction departs from germline at one end; a sequencing error may be responsible. V and J are TRBV20-1 and TRBJ2-7; D gene ambiguous. The germline V gene encodes CDR1 DFQATT and CDR2 SNEGSKA (reference sequence). This CDR3 has 14 residues. The CDR3 protein is CSAHTRESSYGQYF. CDR3 bases: TGCAGTGCTCATACTCGTGAAAGCTCCTACGGGCAGTACTTC.

Regarding this clonotype: A junction end diverges from the germline sequence, so it may reflect a read error. CDR3 sequence: CASTQEQLYNEQYF. The CDR3 nucleotides read TGCGCCAGCACCCAAGAGCAGCTATACAATGAGCAGTACTTC. V is TRBV4-3 and J is TRBJ2-5; D call uncertain. CDR1 and CDR2 (germline): LGHNA, YSLEER. The CDR3 contains 14 residues.

The rearrangement links TRBV5-6 to TRBJ2-1; D not certain. The CDR3 runs to 14 residues. Germline V lookup: CDR1 SGHDT, CDR2 YYEEEE. V was clipped by 0 bases and J by 8 bases, with 12 bases between them. The CDR3 DNA sequence: TGTGCCAGCAGCTTGGAGGCCAGTTTCCATGAGCAGTTCTTC. This sequence encodes CASSLEASFHEQFF. Combining the CDR3 with reference TRBV5-6 and TRBJ2-1 gives the whole variable domain DAGVTQSPTHLIKTRGQQVTLRCSPKSGHDTVSWYQQALGQGPQFIFQYYEEEERQRGNFPDRFSGHQFPNYSSELNVNALLLGDSALYLCASSLEASFHEQFFGPGTRLTVL.

This clonotype was counted a single time. A read error may produce the germline difference seen at one junction end. V gene TRBV9 combines with J gene TRBJ2-3; D is unresolved. CDR1 is SGDLS, CDR2 YYNGEE, per germline. There are 14 residues in the CDR3. CDR3 sequence (DNA): TGTACCAGCAGCGTAACCCCAGCCGCGGATACGCAGTATTTT. Protein product: CTSSVTPAADTQYF. The whole variable domain, filled in from reference TRBV9 and TRBJ2-3, reads DSGVTQTPKHLITATGQRVTLRCSPRSGDLSVYWYQQSLDQGLQFLIQYYNGEERAKGNILERFSAQQFPDLHSELNLSSLELGDSALYFCTSSVTPAADTQYFGPGTRLTVL.

Concerning this clonotype itself: Just one base apart from a much larger clone, this may be a read error. The CDR3 region is CSVVAQETQYF. CDR3 nucleotide sequence: TGCAGCGTTGTGGCCCAAGAGACCCAGTACTTC. V usage is TRBV29-1 and J usage is TRBJ2-5; D not certain. The CDR3 consists of 11 residues. V was trimmed by 4 bases and J by 1 base, leaving 4 bases between them. CDR1 is SQVTM, CDR2 ANQGSEA, per germline.

This clonotype was observed many times. This chain connects TRBV27 to TRBJ2-1; 7 bases match TRBD2. Looked up from germline, CDR1 is MNHEY and CDR2 is SMNVEV (reference sequence). The CDR3 covers 13 residues. Germline trimming cut 3 bases from V and 7 bases from J; bases unmatched to any gene: 3. CDR3 loop: CASSLGGGNEQFF. The CDR3 DNA is TGTGCCAGCAGTTTGGGGGGGGGGAATGAGCAGTTCTTC.

The chain links TRBV20-1 to TRBJ2-4, with 8 positions matching TRBD1. The CDR3 loop spans 17 amino acids. Germline assignment: CDR1 DFQATT and CDR2 SNEGSKA (reference sequence). With 6 bases clipped from V and 0 bases from J, the junction kept 13 bases outside the gene matches. The CDR3, as DNA: TGCAGTGCCCGCACCCCGACAGGGGAACTAGCCAAAAACATTCAGTACTTC. Translated, it gives CSARTPTGELAKNIQYF.

This chain links TRBV6-5 with TRBJ2-1; D is ambiguous. This CDR3 contains 12 residues. Germline CDR1 and CDR2: MNHEY and SVGAGI. Trimming left V 8 bases short and J 4 bases short, with 9 bases between. CDR3 residues: CASLGFYNEQFF. CDR3 DNA: TGTGCCAGCCTGGGTTTTTACAATGAGCAGTTCTTC.

The chain links TRBV28 to TRBJ2-5, with D perhaps TRBD1 or TRBD2 (5 bases each). Trimming took 10 bases from V and 3 from J, leaving 15 bases between them. This CDR3 region has 13 residues. Germline lookup yields CDR1 MDHEN and CDR2 SYDVKM. The CDR3 reads CATRGTAKETQYF. DNA of the CDR3: TGTGCCACCCGTGGGACCGCGAAAGAGACCCAGTACTTC.

The V and J genes are TRBV20-1 and TRBJ2-7, with D possibly matching TRBD2 (5 bases). The germline CDR1 and CDR2 sequences are DFQATT and SNEGSKA (reference sequence). The V end was cut by 3 bases, the J end by 6 bases, with 9 bases between. This CDR3 contains 11 residues. The DNA of the CDR3 is TGCAGTGCTAGTTCAGAGGGCGAGCAGTACTTC. Translated: CSASSEGEQYF.

Only a few counts were recorded for this clonotype. V gene TRBV11-2 combines with J gene TRBJ2-1, with 7 bases lining up with TRBD2. The germline V gene has CDR1 SGHAT and CDR2 FQNNGV. The CDR3 sequence is 15 residues long. Losses at the gene ends were 1 base for V and 6 bases for J; bases not matched to a gene: 6. CDR3 in amino acids: CASSLASGASNEQFF. In nucleotides, the CDR3 is TGTGCCAGCAGCTTAGCTAGCGGAGCCTCCAATGAGCAGTTCTTC.

The V call is TRBV12-3 or TRBV12-4, the J call TRBJ1-4; perhaps TRBD1 as D (5 bases). The CDR3 is made up of 15 amino acids. Trimming left V 7 bases short and J 10 bases short, with 22 bases between. This chain's CDR3 is CASTPRGGRVGKLFF. CDR3 DNA sequence: TGTGCCAGCACCCCTCGGGGCGGTAGGGTCGGAAAACTGTTTTTT.

The chain recombines TRBV15 with TRBJ2-5, with unresolved D. The germline V gene encodes CDR1 LNHNV and CDR2 YYDKDF (reference sequence). The ends were cut back, 0 bases at V and 0 bases at J, with 11 bases in the middle. This CDR3 has 16 residues. The DNA of the CDR3 is TGTGCCACCAGCAGAGATCCTCAAATGTACCAAGAGACCCAGTACTTC. Translating gives CATSRDPQMYQETQYF.

This clonotype was found a few times. The chain carries TRBV20-1 and TRBJ2-4, with TRBD1 as a possible D gene (5 bases). The CDR3 consists of 15 residues. Germline CDR1 and CDR2: DFQATT and SNEGSKA (reference sequence). Trimming stripped 0 bases from V and 2 bases from J, with 11 bases between. The DNA of the CDR3 is TGCAGTGCTAGAGATCCATCAGGGCCCAAAAACATTCAGTACTTC. Its protein is CSARDPSGPKNIQYF.

The chain couples TRBV7-2 to TRBJ2-7; D is uncertain. The end of the DNA fits TRBJ2-4 better, so the J call may be wrong. From germline, CDR1 is SGHTA and CDR2 FQGNSA. The CDR3 runs 13 residues. The CDR3 protein is CASSVDPVNIQYF. The CDR3 DNA reads TGTGCCAGCAGCGTAGATCCGGTAAACATTCAGTACTTC.

Worth noting for this clonotype: Since a much larger clone is just one base distant, this may be a read error. V usage is TRBV7-2 and J usage is TRBJ1-6, with 9 positions matching TRBD1. Per germline, CDR1 SGHTA and CDR2 FQGNSA. V shed 5 bases, J shed 8 bases, and the junction held 1 base outside the gene matches. CDR3 length: 13 amino acids. CDR3 nucleotides: TGTGCCAGCAGCGGGACAGGGTATTCACCCCTCCACTTT. Translating gives CASSGTGYSPLHF.

J is TRBJ2-3 and V is TRBV2; 9 nucleotides agree with TRBD2. The length of the CDR3 is 18 residues. J was trimmed by 1 base and V by 5 bases; bases with no gene match: 13. Looked up from germline, CDR1 is SNHLY and CDR2 is FYNNEI. The DNA of the CDR3 is TGTGCCAGCAGTCCGTTACCCATAATAGCGGGGGGCACAGATACGCAGTATTTT. Its protein is CASSPLPIIAGGTDTQYF.

The chain combines TRBV20-1 with TRBJ1-2; TRBD1 aligns across 10 bases. The CDR3 runs to 15 residues. Germline-derived CDR1 and CDR2 are DFQATT and SNEGSKA (reference sequence). V gave up 0 bases and J gave up 4 bases; unmatched junction bases: 5. The CDR3 loop is CSARDPGQGGYGYTF. In nucleotides, the CDR3 is TGCAGTGCTAGAGATCCCGGACAGGGGGGCTATGGCTACACCTTC.